Each of the 12 T cell receptor beta chains below was sequenced from the same sample in a study of blood T cell repertoires in COVID-19. Method: immunoSEQ multiplex PCR; TCRdb's copy keeps in-frame clones and lacks some. The sample consists of 250,000 or so clones, roughly 86% of them appearing once. Sequenced material: peripheral blood. These receptors originate from a man in his forties or fifties with active or convalescent COVID-19.

V is TRBV5-6 and J is TRBJ1-5, with D uncertain. The CDR3 has 13 residues. CDR1 is SGHDT and CDR2 is YYEEEE in the germline V gene. The V end lost 4 bases, the J end lost 7 bases, and 12 bases lay between the germline ends. The CDR3, as DNA: TGTGCCAGCAGCCTGGACGGGATGCAGCCCCAGCATTTT. It specifies CASSLDGMQPQHF.

The V and J genes are TRBV9 and TRBJ2-1, with 7 bases that match TRBD1. The V segment lost 2 bases and the J segment 4 bases; nucleotides outside the gene matches: 3. The CDR3 extends over 14 amino acids. Germline V gene sequence: CDR1 SGDLS, CDR2 YYNGEE. In DNA form, the CDR3 reads TGTGCCAGCAGCGTCGGGACAGTTTACAATGAGCAGTTCTTC. Translating it yields CASSVGTVYNEQFF.

Notes on this clone: Within the sample, other DNA sequences also encode this same CDR3. J is TRBJ1-2 and V is TRBV28; D call uncertain. Trimming left V 5 bases short and J 4 bases short, with 8 bases between. The CDR3 is 12 amino acids. Germline CDR1 is MDHEN and CDR2 is SYDVKM. The CDR3 here is CASSRGGYGYTF. In DNA form, the CDR3 reads TGTGCCAGCAGTCGAGGAGGCTATGGCTACACCTTC.

The rearrangement uses TRBV2 and TRBJ2-2; 8 bases agree with TRBD1. Germline loops: CDR1 SNHLY, CDR2 FYNNEI. This CDR3 region has 16 residues. The trim removed 5 bases at V and 2 bases at J, leaving 7 bases unmatched. The CDR3 sequence: CASSPEGTGNTGELFF. CDR3 sequence (DNA): TGTGCCAGCAGTCCCGAGGGGACAGGTAACACCGGGGAGCTGTTTTTT.

The V and J genes are TRBV6-5 and TRBJ2-1; maybe TRBD1 (5 bases). The CDR3 extends over 16 amino acids. The germline CDR1 and CDR2 sequences are MNHEY and SVGAGI. The V gene lost 4 bases and the J gene lost 4 bases, with 17 bases spanning the gap. CDR3 amino acids: CASSLIPTELYNEQFF. The CDR3 DNA reads as TGTGCCAGCAGTTTAATCCCGACAGAGTTATACAATGAGCAGTTCTTC.

V gene TRBV4-1 combines with J gene TRBJ2-5, with 10 bases fitting TRBD2. CDR1 is MGHRA and CDR2 is YSYEKL in the germline V gene. The J segment lost 6 bases and the V segment lost 0 bases, leaving 10 bases of the junction unmatched. The CDR3 has 17 amino acids. CDR3 coding DNA: TGCGCCAGCAGCCAAGATTTCGTAGCGGGGGGCGGAAAGACCCAGTACTTC. Protein product: CASSQDFVAGGGKTQYF.

Here the CDR3 DNA reads TGTGCCAGCTCAGAGGCAGAGGATGGCTACACCTTC. Translation gives CASSEAEDGYTF. This sequence joins TRBV18 and TRBJ1-2; D remains ambiguous. The CDR3 has 12 residues. V was clipped by 5 bases and J by 6 bases, with 10 bases between them. The germline V gene encodes CDR1 KGHSH and CDR2 LQKENI.

The J gene is TRBJ1-1, the V gene TRBV10-3; D perhaps matches TRBD1 (5 bases). Trimming stripped 7 bases from V and 7 bases from J, with 7 bases between. The CDR3 is 10 amino acids. Germline V gene lookup returns CDR1 ENHRY and CDR2 SYGVKD. The CDR3 DNA reads TGTGCCATCACCGGGGGTGAAGCTTTCTTT. Protein sequence: CAITGGEAFF.

The V and J genes are TRBV7-6 and TRBJ2-1; D call uncertain. The CDR3 is 15 residues long. Between the trimmed V and J ends, which lost 5 bases and 0 bases, there was a span of 11 bases. Germline V lookup: CDR1 SGHVS, CDR2 FNYEAQ. The CDR3 nucleotides are TGTGCCAGCAGCCCCACTGATAGCTCCTACAATGAGCAGTTCTTC. Translation: CASSPTDSSYNEQFF.

The chain has TRBV2 and TRBJ2-3, with 8 positions matching TRBD2. The V and J ends lost 5 bases and 6 bases, in that order; junction bases with no gene match: 7. From germline, CDR1 is SNHLY and CDR2 FYNNEI. The CDR3 contains 14 residues. DNA of the CDR3: TGTGCCAGCAGTCAACGGGGGGGCCGGGATACGCAGTATTTT. Encoded protein: CASSQRGGRDTQYF.

The chain joins TRBV28 to TRBJ2-7; 8 nucleotides line up with TRBD1. Trimming at V came to 4 bases and at J to 2 bases, leaving 1 base not matched to a gene. The V gene's germline CDR1 is MDHEN and CDR2 SYDVKM. The CDR3 length is 13 residues. The CDR3 loop is CASSSQGAYEQYF. In DNA form, the CDR3 reads TGTGCCAGCAGTTCACAGGGGGCCTACGAGCAGTACTTC.

The DNA for the CDR3 is TGCGCCAGCAGCTTGGGCGGGGGGGCGAGCTCCTACGAGCAGTACTTC. Its protein is CASSLGGGASSYEQYF. The V gene is TRBV5-1, the J gene TRBJ2-7; TRBD2 matches at 9 bases. The germline gives CDR1 SGHRS, CDR2 YFSETQ. This CDR3 region has 16 residues. V was pared by 0 bases and J by 0 bases, with 4 bases of the junction left unmatched.